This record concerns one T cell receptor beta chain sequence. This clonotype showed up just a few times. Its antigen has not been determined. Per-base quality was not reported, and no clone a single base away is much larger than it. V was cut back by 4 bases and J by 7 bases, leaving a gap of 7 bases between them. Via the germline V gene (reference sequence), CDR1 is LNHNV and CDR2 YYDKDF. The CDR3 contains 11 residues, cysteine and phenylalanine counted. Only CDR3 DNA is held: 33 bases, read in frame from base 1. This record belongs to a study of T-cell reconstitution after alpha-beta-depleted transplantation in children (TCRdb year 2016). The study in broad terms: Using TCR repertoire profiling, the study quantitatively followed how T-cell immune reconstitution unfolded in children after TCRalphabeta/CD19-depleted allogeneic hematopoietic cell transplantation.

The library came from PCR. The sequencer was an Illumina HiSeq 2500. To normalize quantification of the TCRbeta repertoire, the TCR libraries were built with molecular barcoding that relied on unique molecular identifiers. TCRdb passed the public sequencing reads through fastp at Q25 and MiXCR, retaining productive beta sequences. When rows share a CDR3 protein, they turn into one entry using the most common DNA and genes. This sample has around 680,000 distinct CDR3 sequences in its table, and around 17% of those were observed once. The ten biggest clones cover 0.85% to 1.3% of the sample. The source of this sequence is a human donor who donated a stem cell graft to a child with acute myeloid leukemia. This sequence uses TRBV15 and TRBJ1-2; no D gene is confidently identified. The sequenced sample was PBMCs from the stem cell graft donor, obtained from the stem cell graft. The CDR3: CATSKGFGYTF. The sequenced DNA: TGTGCCACCAGCAAGGGCTTTGGCTACACCTTC.